This T cell receptor beta chain derives from a study of CD4 T cells in relation to SARS-CoV-2 and coronaviruses. Study overall: Of the patients, about 8 were male, a few female, two Hispanic. Regarding the study as a whole: No donor gave both pre-pandemic and post-infection samples.

Trimming cost V 0 bases and J 8 bases, with 7 bases left between them. Germline V CDR1 and CDR2: ENHRY, SYGVKD. CDR3 length: 13 residues. The repertoire was sequenced with immunoSEQ multiplex PCR; TCRdb's copy has only in-frame clones and lacks some. The table has over 35,000 clones, 60% to 85% seen once. Comments on this clone: Its specificity is not known.

The TCR sequence derives from an adult with COVID-19. The sample comprised memory CD4+ T cells from PBMCs, cultured in vitro. The chain uses TRBV10-3 and TRBJ1-4; D unresolved. The CDR3 loop reads CAISESMGEKLFF. CDR3 bases: TGTGCCATCAGTGAGTCGATGGGGGAAAAACTGTTTTTT.